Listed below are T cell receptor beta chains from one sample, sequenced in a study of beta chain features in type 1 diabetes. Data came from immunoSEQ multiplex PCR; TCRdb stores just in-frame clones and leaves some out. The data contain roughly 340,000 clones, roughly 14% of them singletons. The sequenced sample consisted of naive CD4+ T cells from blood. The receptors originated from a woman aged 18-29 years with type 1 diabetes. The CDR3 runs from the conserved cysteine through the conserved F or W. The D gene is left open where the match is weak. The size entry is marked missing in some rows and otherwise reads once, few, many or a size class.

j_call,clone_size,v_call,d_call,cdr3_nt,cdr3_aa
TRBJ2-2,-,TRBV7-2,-,TGTGCCAGCAGCTCATACACCGGGGAGCTGTTTTTT,CASSSYTGELFF
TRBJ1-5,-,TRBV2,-,TGTGCCAGCAGTTGGGGGGATAGCAATCAGCCCCAGCATTTT,CASSWGDSNQPQHF
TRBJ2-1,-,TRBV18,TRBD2,TGTGCCAGCTCACCACCCTCACTAGCGGGAGGTGGTAATGAGCAGTTCTTC,CASSPPSLAGGGNEQFF
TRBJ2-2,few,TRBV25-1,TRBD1,TGTGCCAGCAGGGGGGAATCGACAGGGGCGAACACCGGGGAGCTGTTTTTT,CASRGESTGANTGELFF
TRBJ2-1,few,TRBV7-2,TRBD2,TGTGCCAGCAGCTTAGGGGCAGGGAGGGGCGAGCAGTTCTTC,CASSLGAGRGEQFF
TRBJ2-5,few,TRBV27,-,TGTGCCAGCAGCAGGACACCGCAAGAGACCCAGTACTTC,CASSRTPQETQYF
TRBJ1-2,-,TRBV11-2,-,TGTGCCAGCAGCTCGTACGGGGCTAACTATGGCTACACCTTC,CASSSYGANYGYTF
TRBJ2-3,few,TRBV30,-,TGTGCCTGGAGTCCCCAACTTAATACGCAGTATTTT,CAWSPQLNTQYF
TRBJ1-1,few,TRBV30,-,TGTGCCTGGAGTGTAGCTGCTGAAGCTTTCTTT,CAWSVAAEAFF
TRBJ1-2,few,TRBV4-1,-,TGCGCCAGCAGCCATAATGGAAGAGGCGGTGCGGATGGCTACACCTTC,CASSHNGRGGADGYTF
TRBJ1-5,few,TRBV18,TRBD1,TGTGCCAGCTCCTCGGGACAGGGGGAGTTGGGTAAGCCCCAGCATTTT,CASSSGQGELGKPQHF
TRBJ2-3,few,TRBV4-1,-,TGCGCCAGCAGCCAAGGTGGGCTCCGCCTCGATACGCAGTATTTT,CASSQGGLRLDTQYF
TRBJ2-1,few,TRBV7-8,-,TGTGCCAGCAGCTTAGGCGGGCGGGGGCCCTACAATGAGCAGTTCTTC,CASSLGGRGPYNEQFF
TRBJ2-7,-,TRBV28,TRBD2,TGTGCCAGCAGTTCCGGGACTAGCGCCTCCTACGAGCAGTACTTC,CASSSGTSASYEQYF
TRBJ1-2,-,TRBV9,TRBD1,TGTGCCAGCAGCTCCCGACAGGGAGCTCCATATGGCTACACCTTC,CASSSRQGAPYGYTF
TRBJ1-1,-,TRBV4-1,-,TGCGCCAGCAGCCATTCGCGCCGGACAGAACAAAACACTGAAGCTTTCTTT,CASSHSRRTEQNTEAFF
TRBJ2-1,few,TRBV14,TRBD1,TGTGCCAGCAGTAGGGACAGTGTCAATGAGCAGTTCTTC,CASSRDSVNEQFF
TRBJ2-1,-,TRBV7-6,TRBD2,TGTGCCAGCAGCTTACAAGCGGGAGCTGGCAATGAGCAGTTCTTC,CASSLQAGAGNEQFF
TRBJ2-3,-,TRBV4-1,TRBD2,TGCGCCAGCAGCCAACCTAGCGGCACGCAGTATTTT,CASSQPSGTQYF
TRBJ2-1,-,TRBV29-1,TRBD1,TGCAGCTCCGACAGGGGGAATGAGCAGTTCTTC,CSSDRGNEQFF
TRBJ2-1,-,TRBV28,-,TGTGCCAGCAGTTTGGTGCTGAGCGGTCGGAATGAGCAGTTCTTC,CASSLVLSGRNEQFF
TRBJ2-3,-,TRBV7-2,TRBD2,TGTGCCAGCAGCTTAGAAGGTGGACTAGCGGATACGCAGTATTTT,CASSLEGGLADTQYF
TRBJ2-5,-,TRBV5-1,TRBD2,TGCGCCAGCAGCTTCGGTAGCGGGAGAGGGTTCGGCGAGACCCAGTACTTC,CASSFGSGRGFGETQYF
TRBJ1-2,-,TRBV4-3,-,TGCGCCAGCAGCCAGCACACTAACTATGGCTACACCTTC,CASSQHTNYGYTF
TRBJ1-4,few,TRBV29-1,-,TGCAGCGTTGATTCGGGGCTCGGGGGAAAACTGTTTTTT,CSVDSGLGGKLFF
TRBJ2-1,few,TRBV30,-,TGTGCCTGGAAAAGGGGGGGAAGCCCCTACAATGAGCAGTTCTTC,CAWKRGGSPYNEQFF
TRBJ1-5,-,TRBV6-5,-,TGTGCCAGCAGTTACGACGGGTATAGCAATCAGCCCCAGCATTTT,CASSYDGYSNQPQHF
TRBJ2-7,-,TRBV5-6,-,TGTGCCAGCAGCCCGGACGTTACTAGGAACTACGAGCAGTACTTC,CASSPDVTRNYEQYF
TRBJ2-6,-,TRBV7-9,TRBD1,TGTGCCAGCGCCGAGACAGGGATGTGGGGGGCCAACGTCCTGACTTTC,CASAETGMWGANVLTF
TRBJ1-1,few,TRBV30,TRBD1,TGTGCCTGGGAAGGGACAGGAGGCCTGACCCGAGCTTTCTTT,CAWEGTGGLTRAFF
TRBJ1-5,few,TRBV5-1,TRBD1,TGCGCCAGCAGCTTGCAGGGGGACAATCAGCCCCAGCATTTT,CASSLQGDNQPQHF
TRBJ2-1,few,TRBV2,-,TGTGCCAGCGGGTCGGACAGCTCCTACAATGAGCAGTTCTTC,CASGSDSSYNEQFF
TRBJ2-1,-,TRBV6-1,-,TGTGCCAGCAGTACTAGCCATCTTTCTCTCGCTGAGCAGTTCTTC,CASSTSHLSLAEQFF
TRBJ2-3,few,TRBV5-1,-,TGCGCCAGCAGCCCACGACAGATCCCAGATACGCAGTATTTT,CASSPRQIPDTQYF
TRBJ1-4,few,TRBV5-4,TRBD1,TGTGCCAGCAGCCCAGGGGGACAGGGTTCGGAAGAAAAACTGTTTTTT,CASSPGGQGSEEKLFF
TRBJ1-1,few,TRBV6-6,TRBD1,TGTGCCATCTGCGACAGGGGGAGTACTGAAGCTTTCTTT,CAICDRGSTEAFF
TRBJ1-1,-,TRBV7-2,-,TGTGCCAGCAGCCCCCAGCCAACGGGACTCGCGAACACTGAAGCTTTCTTT,CASSPQPTGLANTEAFF
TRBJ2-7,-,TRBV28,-,TGTGCCAGCACCTCCGCACAGGGAAGTGGGTACGAGCAGTACTTC,CASTSAQGSGYEQYF
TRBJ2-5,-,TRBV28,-,TGTGCCAGCAGTCTCGGAGAGACCCAGTACTTC,CASSLGETQYF
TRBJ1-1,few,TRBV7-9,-,TGTGCCAGCAGCTTATTCCAGGTAGATACTGAAGCTTTCTTT,CASSLFQVDTEAFF
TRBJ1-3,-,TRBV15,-,TGTGCCACCAGCTCCCCTAGACAGTTCTCTGGAAACACCATATATTTT,CATSSPRQFSGNTIYF
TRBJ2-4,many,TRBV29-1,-,TGCAGCGTTGTACTAGCATTTGGCATTCAGTACTTC,CSVVLAFGIQYF
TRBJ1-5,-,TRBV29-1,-,TGCAGCGTTGAGCACGTGCCCATAGCTAATAGCAATCAGCCCCAGCATTTT,CSVEHVPIANSNQPQHF
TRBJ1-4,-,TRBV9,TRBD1,TGTGCCAGCAGCCTAACAGGGACAGGGTGGGATGAAAAACTGTTTTTT,CASSLTGTGWDEKLFF
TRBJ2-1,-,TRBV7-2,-,TGTGCCAGCAGCCACCGGGTGGCGGGGCAGGGCTACAATGAGCAGTTCTTC,CASSHRVAGQGYNEQFF
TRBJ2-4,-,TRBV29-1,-,TGCAGCGTTGGGGCCCAACACAAAAACATTCAGTACTTC,CSVGAQHKNIQYF